This record looks at one T cell receptor beta chain sequence and its context. What it recognizes is unknown. This entry comes from a study of cytomegalovirus exposure and HLA in healthy donors. Background on the study: The 100 to 150 validation repertoires used the same platform as the roughly 620 first-cohort repertoires, a later analysis reported.

Generated by immunoSEQ multiplex PCR, the TCRdb table keeps only in-frame clones and is missing some. The sample yields about 170,000 clones, 80% to 90% seen once. Donors came from a validation cohort of over a hundred subjects, distinct from the first 666-subject cohort. General study results and limits: For cytomegalovirus status, the classifier reportedly gave diagnoses with high specificity and sensitivity. The tendency of first-cohort TCR clusters to co-occur in the 120 or so validation repertoires emerged from a later analysis.

Between the trimmed V and J ends, which lost 5 bases and 4 bases, there was a span of 9 bases. Germline-derived CDR1 and CDR2 are SGDLS and YYNGEE. The CDR3 length is 12 residues. Source material: PBMCs. The chain joins TRBV9 to TRBJ1-2; weak D call: TRBD1 (6 bases). The receptor was derived from a young woman in good health and CMV-seronegative. CDR3 amino acids: CASRGAVYGYTF. The CDR3 region has the DNA TGTGCCAGCAGGGGGGCGGTCTATGGCTACACCTTC.